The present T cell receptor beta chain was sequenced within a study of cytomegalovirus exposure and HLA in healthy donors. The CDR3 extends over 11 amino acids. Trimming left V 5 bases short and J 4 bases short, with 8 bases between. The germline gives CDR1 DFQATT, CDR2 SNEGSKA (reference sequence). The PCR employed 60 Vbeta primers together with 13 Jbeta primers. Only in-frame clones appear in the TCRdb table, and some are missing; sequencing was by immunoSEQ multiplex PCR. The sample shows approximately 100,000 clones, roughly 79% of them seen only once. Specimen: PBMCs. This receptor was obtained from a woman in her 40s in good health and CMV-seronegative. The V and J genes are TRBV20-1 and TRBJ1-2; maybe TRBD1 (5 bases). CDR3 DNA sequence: TGCAGTGCTCTGACAGCCTATGGCTACACCTTC. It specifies CSALTAYGYTF.